The 32 T cell receptor beta chains below were found in one sample sequenced in a study of OX40 agonist ivuxolimab in advanced cancers. Clones were read by immunoSEQ multiplex PCR, and TCRdb kept only the in-frame ones, dropping some. The sample holds fewer than 95,000 clones, roughly four fifths seen once. This sample comprised CD4+ or CD8+ T cells sorted from blood, obtained in a trial of the OX40 agonist ivuxolimab. The receptor source for this set is an adult with an advanced solid tumor such as melanoma, head and neck, liver or kidney cancer.

The CDR3 loop reads CASSNGPRSGREKLFF. The CDR3 DNA reads TGTGCCAGCAGCAATGGCCCCCGCAGTGGAAGGGAAAAACTGTTTTTT. The V gene is TRBV11-2, the J gene TRBJ1-4; D is undetermined. This CDR3 contains 16 residues. From germline, CDR1 is SGHAT and CDR2 FQNNGV. V was trimmed by 5 bases and J by 8 bases, leaving 21 bases between them.

This chain uses TRBV6-5 with TRBJ1-2; D unclear. Trimming pared 0 bases from V and 1 base from J, leaving 6 bases between. Per germline, CDR1 MNHEY and CDR2 SVGAGI. This CDR3 is 14 amino acids long. CDR3 sequence reads: CASSYSKLNYGYTF. The CDR3 DNA reads as TGTGCCAGCAGTTACTCGAAGCTTAACTATGGCTACACCTTC.

This clone was seen once. The chain combines TRBV5-6 with TRBJ2-6; TRBD1 agrees at 7 bases. Trimming at V came to 4 bases and at J to 1 base, leaving 8 bases not matched to a gene. Germline assignment: CDR1 SGHDT and CDR2 YYEEEE. The CDR3 has 17 amino acids. The CDR3 DNA reads as TGTGCCAGCAGCCTATACGACAGGGCGTCTGGGGCCAACGTCCTGACTTTC. This gives the protein CASSLYDRASGANVLTF.

This clone was counted a single time. The chain recombines TRBV10-1 with TRBJ1-2; D not certain. V was pared by 0 bases and J by 8 bases, with 10 bases between. The CDR3 consists of 13 residues. In germline, CDR1 is WNHNN, CDR2 SYGVQD (reference sequence). The CDR3 is CASSESRSGGYTF. DNA for the CDR3: TGCGCCAGCAGTGAGTCGAGGTCTGGGGGCTACACCTTC.

The V call is TRBV9, the J call TRBJ2-5; 9 nucleotides match TRBD1. This CDR3 is 14 amino acids long. V lost 3 bases, J lost 6 bases, and 6 bases stayed unmatched. The germline V gene has CDR1 SGDLS and CDR2 YYNGEE. The chain's CDR3 is CASSGGTGLKTQYF. CDR3 DNA: TGTGCCAGCAGCGGAGGGACAGGGTTGAAGACCCAGTACTTC. The entire variable domain, with the rest obtained from reference TRBV9 and TRBJ2-5, is as follows: DSGVTQTPKHLITATGQRVTLRCSPRSGDLSVYWYQQSLDQGLQFLIQYYNGEERAKGNILERFSAQQFPDLHSELNLSSLELGDSALYFCASSGGTGLKTQYFGPGTRLLVL.

This rearrangement joins TRBV6-5 to TRBJ1-2, with D perhaps TRBD1 (5 bases). Trimming took off 6 bases at V and 9 bases at J, with 14 bases between the two ends. Per germline, CDR1 MNHEY and CDR2 SVGAGI. There are 12 residues in the CDR3. This CDR3 is CASSLTTASYTF. In nucleotides, the CDR3 is TGTGCCAGCAGCCTCACGACAGCGAGCTACACCTTC.

The chain uses TRBV7-2 and TRBJ2-1; 11 nucleotides match TRBD2. The CDR3 has 13 amino acids. The germline V gene has CDR1 SGHTA and CDR2 FQGNSA. CDR3 region: CATSGSSYNEQFF. The CDR3 DNA sequence: TGTGCTACTAGCGGGAGCTCCTACAATGAGCAGTTCTTC.

The V call is TRBV4-1, the J call TRBJ1-4; the D is unclear. V was shortened by 0 bases and J by 7 bases, with 6 bases between the two germline ends. CDR1 and CDR2 from the germline V gene are MGHRA and YSYEKL. The CDR3 spans 13 residues. The CDR3 here is CASSQDSSEKLFF. DNA for the CDR3: TGCGCCAGCAGCCAAGATTCCAGTGAAAAACTGTTTTTT.

The CDR3 here is CASSQGTSNQPQHF. CDR3 nucleotide sequence: TGTGCCAGCTCACAAGGCACAAGCAATCAGCCCCAGCATTTT. This sequence joins TRBV18 and TRBJ1-5; D unclear. CDR3 length: 14 residues. The V end lost 4 bases, the J end lost 1 base, and 8 bases lay between the germline ends. Germline V gives CDR1 KGHSH, CDR2 LQKENI.

The chain couples TRBV29-1 to TRBJ2-5; D ambiguous. This CDR3 region has 13 residues. The V gene's germline CDR1 is SQVTM and CDR2 ANQGSEA. The V gene lost 3 bases and the J gene lost 2 bases, with 10 bases spanning the gap. The CDR3: CSVEGSRQETQYF. CDR3 bases: TGCAGCGTTGAGGGTAGTAGACAAGAGACCCAGTACTTC.

The rearrangement joins TRBV6-1 to TRBJ2-5; D ambiguous. Germline values: CDR1 MNHNS, CDR2 SASEGT. This CDR3 is 17 amino acids long. The V gene lost 0 bases and the J gene lost 1 base, with 15 bases spanning the gap. CDR3 sequence reads: CASSEALIVDIQETQYF. The CDR3 region has the DNA TGTGCCAGCAGTGAAGCGCTTATTGTCGACATCCAAGAGACCCAGTACTTC.

V and J are TRBV27 and TRBJ1-3, with D hard to call. With 5 bases removed from V and 4 bases from J, the gap between germline ends came to 9 bases. CDR3 length: 13 amino acids. Germline CDR1 is MNHEY and CDR2 is SMNVEV (reference sequence). This CDR3 is CASSNFQGNTIYF. CDR3 nucleotides: TGTGCCAGCAGTAACTTTCAGGGAAACACCATATATTTT.

This chain uses TRBV19 with TRBJ1-1; 9 positions agree with TRBD1. This CDR3 region has 14 residues. Germline V gene sequence: CDR1 LNHDA, CDR2 SQIVND (reference sequence). Trimming removed 7 bases from V and 10 bases from J; junction bases left unmatched: 13. The CDR3 sequence: CASTNTGTGRAAFF. For the CDR3, the DNA is TGTGCCAGTACCAATACTGGGACAGGGAGGGCAGCTTTCTTT. The whole variable domain, remainder taken from reference TRBV19 and TRBJ1-1, is DGGITQSPKYLFRKEGQNVTLSCEQNLNHDAMYWYRQDPGQGLRLIYYSQIVNDFQKGDIAEGYSVSREKKESFPLTVTSAQKNPTAFYLCASTNTGTGRAAFFGQGTRLTVV.

The chain carries TRBV11-1 and TRBJ2-3; D not certain. The germline CDR1 and CDR2 sequences are SGHAT and FQDESV (reference sequence). The germline V and J ends were trimmed by 1 base and 2 bases, with 4 bases remaining between them. CDR3 length: 13 amino acids. This CDR3 reads CASSLGTTDTQYF. CDR3 coding DNA: TGTGCCAGCAGCTTAGGGACCACAGATACGCAGTATTTT.

The CDR3, as DNA: TGCGCCAGCAGCTTGGGGGACGGCAACTCCTATAATTCACCCCTCCACTTT. It codes for CASSLGDGNSYNSPLHF. The chain is built from TRBV5-1 and TRBJ1-6; a possible D gene is TRBD1 (5 bases). Per germline, CDR1 SGHRS and CDR2 YFSETQ. Between the trimmed V and J ends, which lost 0 bases and 0 bases, there was a span of 10 bases. The CDR3 has 17 residues.

The genes are TRBV6-5 and TRBJ2-7; 7 positions match TRBD2. The CDR3 covers 15 residues. Germline assignment: CDR1 MNHEY and CDR2 SVGAGI. Unmatched junction bases numbered 10, after V lost 6 bases and J lost 2 bases. CDR3 DNA sequence: TGTGCCAGCAGATCGGCTAGCGGCGGCCCCTACGAGCAGTACGTC. Its translation: CASRSASGGPYEQYV.

The V call is TRBV30, the J call TRBJ2-5; 9 positions match TRBD2. Germline values: CDR1 GTSNPN, CDR2 SVGIG (reference sequence). This CDR3 region has 15 residues. V lost 4 bases and J lost 1; bases outside the gene matches: 7. This CDR3 reads CAWKPLAGIQETQYF. The CDR3 region has the DNA TGTGCCTGGAAGCCCCTAGCGGGGATCCAAGAGACCCAGTACTTC. Supplemented by reference TRBV30 and TRBJ2-5, the full variable domain reads SQTIHQWPATLVQPVGSPLSLECTVEGTSNPNLYWYRQAAGRGLQLLFYSVGIGQISSEVPQNLSASRPQDRQFILSSKKLLLSDSGFYLCAWKPLAGIQETQYFGPGTRLLVL.

The chain is built from TRBV7-9 and TRBJ2-1, with 7 bases aligning to TRBD1. Germline V gene sequence: CDR1 SEHNR, CDR2 FQNEAQ (reference sequence). The J segment lost 7 bases and the V segment lost 2 bases, leaving 8 bases of the junction unmatched. The CDR3 consists of 15 residues. CDR3 region: CASSLTGQVTNEQFF. The CDR3 DNA follows: TGTGCCAGCAGCTTAACTGGACAGGTTACGAATGAGCAGTTCTTC.

This chain uses TRBV11-2 with TRBJ1-1, with D perhaps matching TRBD1 (6 bases). The germline V and J ends were trimmed by 5 bases and 2 bases, with 12 bases remaining between them. CDR1 is SGHAT, CDR2 FQNNGV, per germline. The CDR3 covers 14 residues. This CDR3 reads CASSPRQANTEAFF. The DNA for the CDR3 is TGTGCCAGCAGCCCCAGACAGGCAAACACTGAAGCTTTCTTT. The full variable domain, rest sourced from reference TRBV11-2 and TRBJ1-1, is EAGVAQSPRYKIIEKRQSVAFWCNPISGHATLYWYQQILGQGPKLLIQFQNNGVVDDSQLPKDRFSAERLKGVDSTLKIQPAKLEDSAVYLCASSPRQANTEAFFGQGTRLTVV.

The chain combines TRBV7-2 with TRBJ2-5; D might be TRBD2 (6 bases). Germline CDR1 reads SGHTA; CDR2 reads FQGNSA. The CDR3 extends over 15 amino acids. V lost 2 bases and J lost 5, with 15 bases in between. As DNA, the CDR3 is TGTGCCAGCAGCTTAACCGGACTACAATCGGAGACCCAGTACTTC. It is translated as CASSLTGLQSETQYF.

This clone was seen a single time. The chain links TRBV7-8 to TRBJ1-4; no clear D. Germline V gives CDR1 SGHVS, CDR2 FQNEAQ. V lost 0 bases and J lost 6, with 14 bases in between. The CDR3 is 16 amino acids. The CDR3 bases are TGTGCCAGCAGCTTAGCGGGGAGTGGCAGTTATGAAAAACTGTTTTTT. This translates into CASSLAGSGSYEKLFF.

The rearrangement joins TRBV20-1 to TRBJ1-4, with D uncertain. The germline V gene has CDR1 DFQATT and CDR2 SNEGSKA (reference sequence). V gave up 3 bases and J gave up 11 bases, with 10 bases separating them. This CDR3 region has 11 residues. The CDR3 here is CSASNSRKLFF. CDR3 nucleotide sequence: TGCAGTGCTAGTAACAGTCGGAAACTGTTTTTT.

This clone is a singleton in its sample. The chain is built from TRBV2 and TRBJ2-3; TRBD1 matches at 10 bases. This CDR3 contains 14 residues. In germline, CDR1 is SNHLY, CDR2 FYNNEI. V was pared by 6 bases and J by 6 bases, with 6 bases of the junction left unmatched. CDR3: CASRGTGEADTQYF. DNA of the CDR3: TGTGCCAGCAGAGGGACAGGGGAGGCCGATACGCAGTATTTT.

This clone was recorded only once. The CDR3 sequence is CASSLARGTEAFF. The CDR3 bases are TGTGCCAGCAGCTTAGCGAGGGGGACTGAAGCTTTCTTT. The rearrangement joins TRBV7-3 to TRBJ1-1; D perhaps matches TRBD1 (6 bases). This CDR3 is 13 amino acids long. The V end was cut by 2 bases, the J end by 5 bases, with 9 bases between. The germline V gene has CDR1 SGHTA and CDR2 FQGTGA.

J is TRBJ2-5 and V is TRBV5-6, with TRBD2 matching over 7 bases. Trimming at V came to 2 bases and at J to 5 bases, leaving 3 bases not matched to a gene. This CDR3 spans 13 amino acids. CDR1 and CDR2 (germline): SGHDT, YYEEEE. The CDR3 DNA reads as TGTGCCAGCAGCTTAGCACTAGCGGAGACCCAGTACTTC. As protein: CASSLALAETQYF.

The chain has TRBV28 and TRBJ1-2; tentative D call: TRBD1 (5 bases). This CDR3 has 12 residues. V lost 5 bases to trimming and J lost 9 bases, with 13 bases between them. Per the germline V gene, CDR1 is MDHEN and CDR2 is SYDVKM. In DNA, the CDR3 is TGTGCCAGCAGTCTCCGGGACGGGAGCTACACCTTC. Protein: CASSLRDGSYTF.

This chain uses TRBV10-1 with TRBJ2-1; no reliable D call. The germline V gene encodes CDR1 WNHNN and CDR2 SYGVQD (reference sequence). V gave up 0 bases and J gave up 5 bases, with 8 bases separating them. This CDR3 has 14 amino acids. CDR3 DNA: TGCGCCAGCAGTGAGTCGTCGCAGAACAATGAGCAGTTCTTC. This gives the protein CASSESSQNNEQFF.

This clone was found once. CDR3 DNA: TGTGCCAGCAGCCAATTACAGACAGGGTTGTACGTC. This encodes CASSQLQTGLYV. This chain joins TRBV7-9 and TRBJ2-7, with 7 bases lining up with TRBD1. The CDR3 is 12 residues long. Germline V gene data show CDR1 as SEHNR and CDR2 as FQNEAQ (reference sequence). V trimming: 5 bases; J trimming: 12 bases; junction bases outside the gene matches: 10.

This chain uses TRBV2 with TRBJ2-2; TRBD1 might be the D (6 bases). CDR1 is SNHLY, CDR2 FYNNEI, per germline. Trimming shortened V by 6 bases and J by 0 bases, and 11 bases separated the two germline ends. The CDR3 extends over 15 amino acids. Written as DNA, the CDR3 is TGTGCCAGCAGCGCGACAGGTCCGAACACCGGGGAGCTGTTTTTT. It translates to CASSATGPNTGELFF.

The chain joins TRBV10-2 to TRBJ1-3; D not resolved. CDR1 WSHSY and CDR2 SAAADI come from the germline V gene. V was trimmed by 4 bases and J by 0 bases, leaving 10 bases between them. This CDR3 comprises 15 residues. CDR3 residues: CASSVQRHSGNTIYF. CDR3 in DNA: TGCGCCAGCAGTGTTCAGAGACACTCTGGAAACACCATATATTTT.

The chain links TRBV28 to TRBJ1-3; D not resolved. The germline CDR1 and CDR2 sequences are MDHEN and SYDVKM. V was shortened by 2 bases and J by 6 bases, with 14 bases between the two germline ends. The CDR3 loop spans 15 amino acids. CDR3 residues: CASSLPGPRLNTIYF. DNA of the CDR3: TGTGCCAGCAGTTTACCAGGACCTCGTCTAAACACCATATATTTT.

This clone has more than one count but fewer than ten. V usage is TRBV7-6 and J usage is TRBJ2-3; 8 bases are a match to TRBD2. V lost 0 bases, J lost 6 bases, and 5 bases stayed unmatched. CDR3 length: 15 residues. The germline V gene has CDR1 SGHVS and CDR2 FNYEAQ. The CDR3 DNA is TGTGCCAGCAGCTTAGCGGGGCGGGGGGCCGATACGCAGTATTTT. This encodes CASSLAGRGADTQYF.